Listed below are T cell receptor beta chains from one sample, sequenced in a study of neoadjuvant anti-PD-1 for oral cavity cancer. Libraries were prepared by immunoSEQ multiplex PCR; TCRdb keeps only in-frame clonotypes and omits some of them. The table lists about 23,000 clones, 26% of them singletons. The source was tumor tissue, collected after nivolumab (anti-PD-1) treatment. The receptors were gathered from a person between 40 and 80 years old with oral cavity squamous cell carcinoma. CDR3s include the opening cysteine and the closing phenylalanine or tryptophan. A D gene is named only where the DNA matches it firmly. Clone size is shown for a subset of rows, as once, few, many or a class of expanded clone.

clone size: .
D gene: .
J gene: TRBJ2-2
V gene: TRBV28
CDR3 DNA: TGTGCCAGCAGACCTACGCTGAACACCGGGGAGCTGTTTTTT
CDR3 protein: CASRPTLNTGELFF

clone size: .
D gene: .
J gene: TRBJ1-1
V gene: TRBV5-8
CDR3 DNA: TGTGCCAGCAGCTTTTGGGTAGGGAACACTGAAGCTTTCTTT
CDR3 protein: CASSFWVGNTEAFF

clone size: many
D gene: .
J gene: TRBJ1-1
V gene: TRBV9
CDR3 DNA: TGTGCCAGCAGCGTGGCCCCGGGATTCTTGAACACTGAAGCTTTCTTT
CDR3 protein: CASSVAPGFLNTEAFF

clone size: few
D gene: .
J gene: TRBJ1-1
V gene: TRBV7-9
CDR3 DNA: TGTGCCAGCAGCTTTGGCGGGGGATGGGACACTGAAGCTTTCTTT
CDR3 protein: CASSFGGGWDTEAFF

clone size: .
D gene: TRBD2
J gene: TRBJ2-7
V gene: TRBV4-2
CDR3 DNA: TGTGCCAGCAGCCAAGATCCTACTAGCGGGGCAAGCTACGAGCAGTACTTC
CDR3 protein: CASSQDPTSGASYEQYF

clone size: .
D gene: .
J gene: TRBJ1-6
V gene: TRBV30
CDR3 DNA: TGTGCCTGGAGTCTACTCAACGCCTATAATTCACCCCTCCACTTT
CDR3 protein: CAWSLLNAYNSPLHF

clone size: .
D gene: .
J gene: TRBJ1-5
V gene: TRBV28
CDR3 DNA: TGTGCCAGCAGTCCGGGGGAATTCGGTCAGCCCCAGCATTTT
CDR3 protein: CASSPGEFGQPQHF

clone size: many
D gene: .
J gene: TRBJ2-7
V gene: TRBV9
CDR3 DNA: TGTGCCAGCAGCGTAAGTCAGCACTACGAGCAGTACTTC
CDR3 protein: CASSVSQHYEQYF

clone size: .
D gene: .
J gene: TRBJ2-1
V gene: TRBV4-2
CDR3 DNA: TGTGCCAGCAGCCAAATAGTTAGTGAGTCCCACAATGAGCAGTTCTTC
CDR3 protein: CASSQIVSESHNEQFF

clone size: few
D gene: .
J gene: TRBJ2-1
V gene: TRBV11-3
CDR3 DNA: TGTGCCAGCAGCCAAACCGGGAATGAGCAGTTCTTC
CDR3 protein: CASSQTGNEQFF

clone size: few
D gene: .
J gene: TRBJ2-2
V gene: TRBV7-3
CDR3 DNA: TGTGCCAGCAGCATCGCAATAGGTCCCGGGGAGCTGTTTTTT
CDR3 protein: CASSIAIGPGELFF

clone size: .
D gene: TRBD1
J gene: TRBJ1-2
V gene: TRBV4-1
CDR3 DNA: TGCGCCAGCAGCCCTACAGGGGCACTCCCCACCGGCTACACCTTC
CDR3 protein: CASSPTGALPTGYTF

clone size: many
D gene: TRBD1
J gene: TRBJ2-1
V gene: TRBV9
CDR3 DNA: TGTGCCAGCAGCGTAGGGGCCAGGGGGCATACCGGGTCCGATGAGCAGTTCTTC
CDR3 protein: CASSVGARGHTGSDEQFF

clone size: few
D gene: TRBD1
J gene: TRBJ2-7
V gene: TRBV27
CDR3 DNA: TGTGCCAGCAGTTTATATCCGGGACAGGGAGTCTACGAGCAGTACTTC
CDR3 protein: CASSLYPGQGVYEQYF

clone size: .
D gene: .
J gene: TRBJ2-6
V gene: TRBV7-9
CDR3 DNA: TGTGCCAGCAGCCGCGAGGGACCGGGCATTGGGGCCAACGTCCTGACTTTC
CDR3 protein: CASSREGPGIGANVLTF

clone size: few
D gene: .
J gene: TRBJ1-5
V gene: TRBV19
CDR3 DNA: TGTGCCAGTACTAATCGACAGGGCAATCAGCCCCAGCATTTT
CDR3 protein: CASTNRQGNQPQHF

clone size: once
D gene: TRBD1
J gene: TRBJ2-5
V gene: TRBV9
CDR3 DNA: TGTGCCAGCAGCGTAGCAGGGGGACAAAACCAAGAGACCCAGTACTTC
CDR3 protein: CASSVAGGQNQETQYF

clone size: few
D gene: .
J gene: TRBJ1-3
V gene: TRBV20-1
CDR3 DNA: TGCAGTGCTAGTCACGGAAACACCATATATTTT
CDR3 protein: CSASHGNTIYF

clone size: few
D gene: .
J gene: TRBJ1-1
V gene: TRBV2
CDR3 DNA: TGTGCCAGCAGTGAATACAGATACACTGAAGCTTTCTTT
CDR3 protein: CASSEYRYTEAFF

clone size: few
D gene: .
J gene: TRBJ1-1
V gene: TRBV9
CDR3 DNA: TGTGCCAGCAGCCTCTACTCGGGGGGGAACACTGAAGCTTTCTTT
CDR3 protein: CASSLYSGGNTEAFF

clone size: .
D gene: .
J gene: TRBJ2-7
V gene: TRBV30
CDR3 DNA: TGTGCCTGGAGTGTACAGATCTACGAGCAGTACTTC
CDR3 protein: CAWSVQIYEQYF

clone size: few
D gene: .
J gene: TRBJ2-2
V gene: TRBV7-9
CDR3 DNA: TGTGCCAGCAGCCACACATCCGGGAGAGGCACCGGGGAGCTGTTTTTT
CDR3 protein: CASSHTSGRGTGELFF

clone size: few
D gene: .
J gene: TRBJ2-2
V gene: TRBV5-4
CDR3 DNA: TGTGCCAGCAGGGGGGATATCCAAACCGGGGAGCTGTTTTTT
CDR3 protein: CASRGDIQTGELFF

clone size: .
D gene: .
J gene: TRBJ2-3
V gene: TRBV30
CDR3 DNA: TGTGCCTGGAGCCGCGGAACAGATACGCAGTATTTT
CDR3 protein: CAWSRGTDTQYF

clone size: once
D gene: .
J gene: TRBJ2-7
V gene: TRBV7-6
CDR3 DNA: TGTGCCAGCAGCTTAGACGAAGGGGACACCTACGAGCAGTACTTC
CDR3 protein: CASSLDEGDTYEQYF

clone size: many
D gene: .
J gene: TRBJ1-5
V gene: TRBV6-1
CDR3 DNA: TGTGCCAGCAGAGTATCGGGAGATAGCAATCAGCCCCAGCATTTT
CDR3 protein: CASRVSGDSNQPQHF

clone size: many
D gene: TRBD1
J gene: TRBJ2-7
V gene: TRBV15
CDR3 DNA: TGTGCCACCAGACGGGCGACAGGGGGCTACGAGCAGTACTTC
CDR3 protein: CATRRATGGYEQYF

clone size: .
D gene: TRBD1
J gene: TRBJ1-2
V gene: TRBV30
CDR3 DNA: TGTGCCTGGAGCCGGACAGGGTTTGACTATGGCTACACCTTC
CDR3 protein: CAWSRTGFDYGYTF

clone size: .
D gene: .
J gene: TRBJ2-7
V gene: TRBV7-8
CDR3 DNA: TGTGCCAGCAGCTTTGACGACCGCTACGAGCAGTACTTC
CDR3 protein: CASSFDDRYEQYF

clone size: .
D gene: .
J gene: TRBJ2-7
V gene: TRBV27
CDR3 DNA: TGTGCCAGCAGTTCGGATGCCGGTCGGTACGAGCAGTACTTC
CDR3 protein: CASSSDAGRYEQYF

clone size: .
D gene: .
J gene: TRBJ2-7
V gene: TRBV5-1
CDR3 DNA: TGCGCCAGCAGCTTGACCAGCCCCTACGAGCAGTACTTC
CDR3 protein: CASSLTSPYEQYF

clone size: .
D gene: .
J gene: TRBJ2-7
V gene: TRBV7-6
CDR3 DNA: TGTGCCAGCAGCACAGGGCGCGGAACCTACGAGCAGTACTTC
CDR3 protein: CASSTGRGTYEQYF

clone size: .
D gene: TRBD1
J gene: TRBJ1-1
V gene: TRBV28
CDR3 DNA: TGTGCCAGCGGGAAGCCGGGACAGGATCTGAACACTGAAGCTTTCTTT
CDR3 protein: CASGKPGQDLNTEAFF

clone size: once
D gene: TRBD2
J gene: TRBJ2-5
V gene: TRBV5-1
CDR3 DNA: TGCGCCAGCAGCTCCCTACTAGCGGGGGGGCCGGAGACCCAGTACTTC
CDR3 protein: CASSSLLAGGPETQYF

clone size: .
D gene: .
J gene: TRBJ1-1
V gene: TRBV19
CDR3 DNA: TGTGCCAGTATCCCATGGTCGGGATATGAAGCTTTCTTT
CDR3 protein: CASIPWSGYEAFF

clone size: .
D gene: TRBD1
J gene: TRBJ2-1
V gene: TRBV11-1
CDR3 DNA: TGTGCCAGCAGCGCCCGGGACAGTCTCTACAATGAGCAGTTCTTC
CDR3 protein: CASSARDSLYNEQFF

clone size: few
D gene: .
J gene: TRBJ1-1
V gene: TRBV5-4
CDR3 DNA: TGTGCCAGCAGCTTGGTGGCGACTGAAGCTTTCTTT
CDR3 protein: CASSLVATEAFF

clone size: few
D gene: TRBD2
J gene: TRBJ2-7
V gene: TRBV4-1
CDR3 DNA: TGCGCCAGCAGCCAAGATTTGGGACTAGCGGGACACGAGCAGTACTTC
CDR3 protein: CASSQDLGLAGHEQYF